The present T cell receptor beta chain was sequenced within a study of blood T cell repertoires in COVID-19. Background on the study: T cells, B-cell-depleted T cells, or PBMCs supplied cDNA or gDNA.

The study drew participants aged about 18 to 89 years from roughly 25 US areas. Participant reports of clinical history set cohort assignment. The V segment lost 6 bases and the J segment 7 bases; nucleotides outside the gene matches: 6. This CDR3 has 13 amino acids. The germline V gene has CDR1 MNHEY and CDR2 SMNVEV (reference sequence). How the authors handled the data: Reference gene primer amplification gave nucleated cell count estimates. Repertoires were generated with immunoSEQ multiplex PCR, while TCRdb's copy carries only in-frame clones and drops some. From that table come the V and J calls and clone size; the DNA was used to work out D and trimming. The sample consists of under 400,000 clones, just over 85% of them appearing once.

Specimen: PBMCs or T cells enriched from blood (not recorded which). The chain joins TRBV27 to TRBJ1-1; TRBD1 matches 9 bases. The TCR was taken from a woman aged 35 to 49 with acute COVID-19. The CDR3: CASRFTGGFEAFF. For the CDR3, the DNA is TGTGCCAGCAGATTTACAGGGGGCTTTGAAGCTTTCTTT.